The 13 T cell receptor beta chains below come from one sample, sequenced in a study of CD8 T cells in ankylosing spondylitis. One entry per CDR3 protein, called by TCRdb with MiXCR from the 5' RACE reads. The sample yields hundreds of thousands of distinct CDR3 sequences, 20% seen once. The sequenced sample consisted of blood, either unsorted or a sorted T cell fraction (not recorded which). These receptors were taken from a male donor with ankylosing spondylitis or in good health (not recorded which).

The V gene is TRBV5-1, the J gene TRBJ2-3; D might be TRBD1 (5 bases). Germline values: CDR1 SGHRS, CDR2 YFSETQ. The CDR3 has 15 residues. V shed 6 bases and J shed 2 bases, with 16 bases lying between them. CDR3 in amino acids: CASMQGAAITDTQYF. The CDR3 nucleotides read TGCGCCAGCATGCAAGGGGCCGCTATCACAGATACGCAGTATTTT.

This clonotype was found many times. The chain links TRBV6-4 to TRBJ2-3; possibly TRBD2 for D (6 bases). V was clipped by 4 bases and J by 0 bases, with 11 bases between them. The CDR3 is 15 residues long. Germline loops: CDR1 MRHNA, CDR2 SNTAGT. DNA for the CDR3: TGTGCCAGCAGTGGGGAGGCTGGCAGCACAGATACGCAGTATTTT. Its translation: CASSGEAGSTDTQYF.

The sample holds many counts of this clonotype. This chain connects TRBV29-1 to TRBJ2-5; D unclear. The length of the CDR3 is 14 residues. Germline-derived CDR1 and CDR2 are SQVTM and ANQGSEA. Trimming took off 0 bases at V and 5 bases at J, with 13 bases between the two ends. The chain's CDR3 is CSVEDDASSETQYF. CDR3 in DNA: TGCAGCGTTGAAGATGACGCTAGTTCGGAGACCCAGTACTTC.

The chain recombines TRBV29-1 with TRBJ2-3, with D perhaps TRBD2 (5 bases). V was shortened by 7 bases and J by 0 bases, with 14 bases between the two germline ends. Germline CDR1 SQVTM, CDR2 ANQGSEA. The CDR3 loop spans 14 amino acids. CDR3 protein: CSASLPESTDTQYF. The CDR3 nucleotides are TGCAGCGCTAGCCTCCCCGAGAGCACAGATACGCAGTATTTT.

The chain is built from TRBV9 and TRBJ2-7; D not certain. V gave up 3 bases and J gave up 1 base, with 14 bases separating them. Looked up from germline, CDR1 is SGDLS and CDR2 is YYNGEE. The CDR3 sequence is 15 residues long. CDR3 coding DNA: TGTGCCAGCAGCGCTTACGAGACCGGGTCCTACGAGCAGTACTTC. Translated, it gives CASSAYETGSYEQYF.

The chain combines TRBV7-9 with TRBJ2-5; TRBD2 aligns across 8 bases. Per germline, CDR1 SEHNR and CDR2 FQNEAQ (reference sequence). CDR3 length equals 16 residues. With 5 bases clipped from V and 1 base from J, the junction kept 9 bases outside the gene matches. CDR3 sequence reads: CASSPQGGGFQETQYF. The CDR3 coding sequence is TGTGCCAGCAGCCCCCAGGGCGGGGGGTTCCAAGAGACCCAGTACTTC.

This clonotype was detected a few times. The rearrangement uses TRBV7-9 and TRBJ2-1; 10 bases are a match to TRBD1. The CDR3 is made up of 16 amino acids. V shed 4 bases, J shed 7 bases, and the junction held 10 bases outside the gene matches. The germline CDR1 and CDR2 sequences are SEHNR and FQNEAQ (reference sequence). CDR3 residues: CASSSTRTGGSNEQFF. For the CDR3, the DNA is TGTGCCAGCAGCTCAACCCGGACAGGGGGAAGTAATGAGCAGTTCTTC.

The chain uses TRBV12-3 or TRBV12-4 and TRBJ2-5, with D maybe TRBD2 (5 bases). V lost 3 bases and J 1 base, leaving 12 bases between the germline ends. The CDR3 is 15 residues long. This chain's CDR3 is CASSFTLALQETQYF. CDR3 nucleotides: TGTGCCAGCAGTTTTACCCTAGCCCTCCAAGAGACCCAGTACTTC.

The chain employs TRBV9 and TRBJ2-5; 7 nucleotides align to TRBD1. The CDR3 loop spans 15 amino acids. Germline lookup yields CDR1 SGDLS and CDR2 YYNGEE. V lost 0 bases, J lost 5 bases, and 7 bases stayed unmatched. The CDR3 coding sequence is TGTGCCAGCAGCGTAGAAGAGGGGGCAGGGGAGACCCAGTACTTC. Residues: CASSVEEGAGETQYF.

This clonotype showed up many times. This chain links TRBV13 with TRBJ2-7; D unclear. The germline V gene has CDR1 PRHDT and CDR2 FYEKMQ (reference sequence). The CDR3 has 12 residues. Trimming took off 4 bases at V and 0 bases at J, with 4 bases between the two ends. The CDR3 DNA reads as TGTGCCAGCAGCTCCATCTCCTACGAGCAGTACTTC. Translated, it gives CASSSISYEQYF.

This clonotype was seen more than once but under ten times. The genes are TRBV4-2 and TRBJ1-6, with D unresolved. Germline CDR1 LGHNA, CDR2 YNFKEQ. The CDR3 is 14 residues long. V was shortened by 6 bases and J by 7 bases, with 13 bases between the two germline ends. The DNA of the CDR3 is TGTGCCAGCAGTCTGTTGGAGCAGAATTCACCCCTCCACTTT. Its translation: CASSLLEQNSPLHF.

This chain connects TRBV6-2 or TRBV6-3 to TRBJ2-1, with D unclear. Germline CDR1 reads MNHEY; CDR2 reads SVGEGT. This CDR3 has 14 residues. Trimming left V 2 bases short and J 2 bases short, with 7 bases between. In nucleotides, the CDR3 is TGTGCCAGCAGTTACCCCGGAACCTACAATGAGCAGTTCTTC. It yields the protein CASSYPGTYNEQFF.

The chain is built from TRBV4-1 and TRBJ2-1; no clear D gene. Germline values: CDR1 MGHRA, CDR2 YSYEKL. V was pared by 5 bases and J by 0 bases, with 14 bases between. This CDR3 spans 16 amino acids. As DNA, the CDR3 is TGCGCCAGCAGCGCAACTCTAGAGTCCTCCTACAATGAGCAGTTCTTC. It codes for CASSATLESSYNEQFF.